This TCR beta chain was sequenced during a study of siplizumab effects on memory and regulatory T cells. V was clipped by 0 bases and J by 5 bases, with 9 bases between them. This CDR3 contains 13 residues. CDR1 and CDR2 (germline): SGHNT, YYREEE (reference sequence). The method was immunoSEQ multiplex PCR; TCRdb's version includes in-frame clones alone and lacks a portion of them. The table records approximately 60,000 clones, 95% to 98% of them present only once. This rearrangement joins TRBV5-4 to TRBJ2-7; D ambiguous. This receptor was taken from a human donor in good health. The specimen sequenced was naive CD8+ T cells sorted from blood. The CDR3 DNA follows: TGTGCCAGCAGCTTGGGTGAAGGGAACGAGCAGTACTTC. Translating it yields CASSLGEGNEQYF. Full variable domain (remainder filled in from reference TRBV5-4 and TRBJ2-7): ETGVTQSPTHLIKTRGQQVTLRCSSQSGHNTVSWYQQALGQGPQFIFQYYREEENGRGNFPPRFSGLQFPNYSSELNVNALELDDSALYLCASSLGEGNEQYFGPGTRLTVT.